Presented here are 24 T cell receptor beta chains from one specimen sequenced in a study of regulatory T cells in long-lasting Graves disease. In building TCR beta libraries, iRepertoire HTBI primers were used together with Arm-PCR of CDR3 regions. TCRdb redid the calling of the multiplex PCR reads with MiXCR, one entry per CDR3 protein. Of about 460,000 distinct CDR3 sequences listed, around a fifth are singletons. As for time point: persistent/refractory GD, antithyroid drugs over 5 years with positive TRAb. Scientists built the TCR library using RNA that was extracted from PBMCs. Sequenced material: peripheral blood mononuclear cells (PBMCs), taken when the disease was refractory, from a patient treated with antithyroid drugs. These TCRs come from a female donor with Graves disease.

The CDR3 coding sequence is TGTGCCAGTAGTACCCCCCCCTGGGGAGCGGGAGTGGATGAGCAGTTCTTC. It yields the protein CASSTPPWGAGVDEQFF. The chain is built from TRBV19 and TRBJ2-1, with TRBD2 identical over 8 bases. The CDR3 loop spans 17 amino acids. V was pared by 4 bases and J by 8 bases, with 16 bases of the junction left unmatched. Germline-derived CDR1 and CDR2 are LNHDA and SQIVND (reference sequence).

This clonotype showed up many times. The chain's CDR3 is CASSRLGGDSPLHF. The CDR3, as DNA: TGTGCCAGCAGCCGCCTGGGAGGGGATTCACCCCTCCACTTT. This sequence joins TRBV3-1 and TRBJ1-6; possible D gene TRBD1, 5 bases. The CDR3 spans 14 residues. CDR1 is LGHDT, CDR2 YNNKEL, per germline (reference sequence). Trimming removed 4 bases at V and 8 bases at J, with 12 bases between.

This clonotype was picked up a small number of times. The J gene is TRBJ1-1, the V gene TRBV29-1, with unresolved D. Trimming took 6 bases from V and 11 from J, leaving 7 bases between them. This CDR3 is 8 amino acids long. Per the germline V gene, CDR1 is SQVTM and CDR2 is ANQGSEA. The CDR3 nucleotides are TGCAGCGTGGGAAGGGCTTTCTTT. This codes for CSVGRAFF.

In this sample, this clonotype turned up many times. V gene TRBV7-9 combines with J gene TRBJ2-7; D unclear. CDR1 is SEHNR and CDR2 is FQNEAQ in the germline V gene (reference sequence). V dropped 2 bases and J dropped 2 bases, with 22 bases sitting between them. The CDR3 consists of 18 residues. The DNA of the CDR3 is TGTGCCAGCAGCTTAACGGAATTGTTTGCTGGCAGCACCTACGAGCAGTACTTC. This sequence encodes CASSLTELFAGSTYEQYF.

This clonotype was picked up many times. The CDR3 DNA reads TGCAGTGCCACGGACGGCCAAGAGACCCAGTACTTC. This sequence encodes CSATDGQETQYF. The chain couples TRBV20-1 to TRBJ2-5, with D unclear. The length of the CDR3 is 12 residues. V was clipped by 6 bases and J by 1 base, with 9 bases between them. Germline lookup yields CDR1 DFQATT and CDR2 SNEGSKA (reference sequence).

The CDR3 spells CSARDPGRGNQETQYF. The CDR3 nucleotides read TGCAGTGCTAGAGATCCGGGCCGGGGTAACCAAGAGACCCAGTACTTC. The chain joins TRBV20-1 to TRBJ2-5; tentative D call: TRBD2 (5 bases). Germline V gives CDR1 DFQATT, CDR2 SNEGSKA (reference sequence). CDR3 size: 16 residues. Trimming left V 0 bases short and J 0 bases short, with 14 bases between.

Remarks on this clonotype: It is unclear where the CDR3 begins or ends on the DNA, so no DNA is shown, and the CDR3 is as TCRdb lists it. The rearrangement joins TRBV28 to TRBJ1-2; the D call TRBD1 from the table was never checked on the DNA. With termini counted, the CDR3 has 15 amino acids. Germline V lookup: CDR1 MDHEN, CDR2 SYDVKM. CDR3 loop: CASRGFATGNYGCTF.

This clonotype was seen only a few times. The chain uses TRBV28 and TRBJ2-2; D might be TRBD1 (5 bases). CDR1 and CDR2 from the germline V gene are MDHEN and SYDVKM. The V and J ends lost 7 bases and 9 bases respectively, with 18 bases between them. The length of the CDR3 is 14 residues. The CDR3 region is CASTPPGRGRELFF. Here the CDR3 DNA reads TGTGCCAGCACCCCGCCGGGTAGGGGCCGGGAGCTGTTTTTT.

This clonotype was counted between two and nine times. This chain connects TRBV29-1 to TRBJ2-5, with D possibly called TRBD1 or TRBD2 (5 bases each). V was cut by 7 bases and J by 2 bases, with 14 bases left in between. The CDR3 covers 13 residues. Germline CDR1 is SQVTM and CDR2 is ANQGSEA. The CDR3 DNA follows: TGCAGCGCGACGGGACCCGAACAAGAGACCCAGTACTTC. Translation gives CSATGPEQETQYF.

The genes are TRBV6-1 and TRBJ2-1, with 8 bases that match TRBD2. The length of the CDR3 is 15 residues. The germline gives CDR1 MNHNS, CDR2 SASEGT. The V gene end was trimmed by 6 bases and the J gene end by 5 bases; junction bases not matched to a gene: 9. The CDR3 protein is CASSTDILADNEQFF. The CDR3 nucleotides are TGTGCCAGCAGCACCGACATACTAGCGGACAATGAGCAGTTCTTC.

This chain joins TRBV7-2 and TRBJ2-1; D unclear. Per the germline V gene, CDR1 is SGHTA and CDR2 is FQGNSA. V lost 5 bases to trimming and J lost 8 bases, with 16 bases between them. There are 14 residues in the CDR3. The CDR3 sequence: CASSRSSEFDEQFF. The CDR3 region has the DNA TGTGCCAGCAGCCGTTCGTCGGAGTTCGATGAGCAGTTCTTC. Combining the CDR3 with reference TRBV7-2 and TRBJ2-1 gives the whole variable domain GAGVSQSPSNKVTEKGKDVELRCDPISGHTALYWYRQSLGQGLEFLIYFQGNSAPDKSGLPSDRFSAERTGGSVSTLTIQRTQQEDSAVYLCASSRSSEFDEQFFGPGTRLTVL.

The V call is TRBV5-4, the J call TRBJ2-7; TRBD1 agrees at 9 bases. The CDR3 runs to 15 residues. Unmatched junction bases numbered 9, after V lost 4 bases and J lost 4 bases. CDR1 is SGHNT and CDR2 is YYREEE in the germline V gene (reference sequence). For the CDR3, the DNA is TGTGCCAGCAGCCTCGGACAGGGGAGGGAATACGAGCAGTACTTC. This gives the protein CASSLGQGREYEQYF.

The chain couples TRBV3-1 to TRBJ2-5, with a weak D call TRBD1 (5 bases). The V end was cut by 8 bases, the J end by 8 bases, with 18 bases between. Looked up from germline, CDR1 is LGHDT and CDR2 is YNNKEL (reference sequence). CDR3 length equals 13 residues. This chain's CDR3 is CASGPLRGTTQYF. In nucleotides, the CDR3 is TGTGCCAGCGGCCCCTTAAGGGGTACTACCCAGTACTTC.

The chain recombines TRBV4-1 with TRBJ2-7; D is unresolved. CDR3 length equals 14 residues. The V gene lost 2 bases and the J gene lost 2 bases, with 10 bases spanning the gap. In germline, CDR1 is MGHRA, CDR2 YSYEKL. This CDR3 reads CASSQSMAPYEQYF. The CDR3, as DNA: TGCGCCAGCAGCCAATCGATGGCCCCCTACGAGCAGTACTTC.

This chain links TRBV5-5 with TRBJ1-1; D is possibly TRBD1 (5 bases). This CDR3 is 15 amino acids long. Germline CDR1 reads SGHKS; CDR2 reads YYEKEE (reference sequence). The germline V and J ends were trimmed by 1 base and 0 bases, with 10 bases remaining between them. This CDR3 reads CASSLWGVLNTEAFF. In DNA, the CDR3 is TGTGCCAGCAGCTTGTGGGGGGTACTGAACACTGAAGCTTTCTTT.

This clonotype has a count of ten or more. V usage is TRBV6-1 and J usage is TRBJ2-5; 9 bases map to TRBD1. The CDR3 consists of 16 residues. In germline, CDR1 is MNHNS, CDR2 SASEGT. Germline trimming cut 6 bases from V and 2 bases from J; bases unmatched to any gene: 10. The CDR3 sequence is CASRYTGGSGQETQYF. The DNA for the CDR3 is TGTGCCAGCAGATATACAGGGGGCTCGGGTCAAGAGACCCAGTACTTC.

This clonotype was seen many times. This chain joins TRBV19 and TRBJ2-2; 10 bases align to TRBD2. Germline trimming cut 6 bases from V and 3 bases from J; bases unmatched to any gene: 4. In germline, CDR1 is LNHDA, CDR2 SQIVND (reference sequence). The CDR3 contains 15 residues. As DNA, the CDR3 is TGTGCCAGTAGCAGGACTAGCGGCGACACCGGGGAGCTGTTTTTT. This translates into CASSRTSGDTGELFF.

This clonotype was detected many times. The chain uses TRBV27 and TRBJ2-7; D gene uncertain. V dropped 5 bases and J dropped 3 bases, with 11 bases sitting between them. This CDR3 has 13 residues. The V gene's germline CDR1 is MNHEY and CDR2 SMNVEV (reference sequence). This CDR3 is CASSPQDGYEQYF. Here the CDR3 DNA reads TGTGCCAGCAGTCCCCAGGACGGCTACGAGCAGTACTTC.

This clonotype was seen at least ten times. The chain links TRBV30 to TRBJ2-5, with 7 bases lining up with TRBD1. The germline gives CDR1 GTSNPN, CDR2 SVGIG (reference sequence). The junction had 5 bases not matched to a gene; V was cut back by 5 bases and J by 2 bases. CDR3 length: 13 residues. The CDR3 nucleotides are TGTGCCTGGGACACGGGACAGCAAGAGACCCAGTACTTC. It translates to CAWDTGQQETQYF. The full variable domain, its missing parts supplied by reference TRBV30 and TRBJ2-5, is SQTIHQWPATLVQPVGSPLSLECTVEGTSNPNLYWYRQAAGRGLQLLFYSVGIGQISSEVPQNLSASRPQDRQFILSSKKLLLSDSGFYLCAWDTGQQETQYFGPGTRLLVL.

The V gene is TRBV7-9, the J gene TRBJ2-1; no reliable D call. The V end was cut by 3 bases, the J end by 1 base, with 1 base between. Germline lookup yields CDR1 SEHNR and CDR2 FQNEAQ (reference sequence). This CDR3 comprises 12 residues. Written as DNA, the CDR3 is TGTGCCAGCAGCTTTTCCTACAATGAGCAGTTCTTC. Translated, it gives CASSFSYNEQFF.

This clonotype has ten or more counts. The gene calls are TRBV28 and TRBJ2-7; D not certain. Trimming removed 3 bases from V and 3 bases from J, with 6 bases in between. The CDR3 spans 12 residues. Germline-derived CDR1 and CDR2 are MDHEN and SYDVKM. CDR3 in DNA: TGTGCCAGCAGTTTTAGCCTCTACGAGCAGTACTTC. Translating gives CASSFSLYEQYF.

In this sample, this clonotype turned up a few times. The genes are TRBV6-4 and TRBJ2-2, with D possibly matching TRBD2 (6 bases). Germline V gene data show CDR1 as MRHNA and CDR2 as SNTAGT. This CDR3 has 16 residues. The V gene lost 5 bases and the J gene lost 2 bases, with 15 bases spanning the gap. This CDR3 reads CASSYGGATNTGELFF. The DNA of the CDR3 is TGTGCCAGCAGTTACGGGGGTGCTACAAACACCGGGGAGCTGTTTTTT.

V usage is TRBV18 and J usage is TRBJ2-1, with 10 bases lining up with TRBD1. The CDR3 covers 16 residues. The germline CDR1 and CDR2 sequences are KGHSH and LQKENI. Unmatched junction bases numbered 4, after V lost 3 bases and J lost 2 bases. DNA of the CDR3: TGTGCCAGCTCACCGCCGGGACAGGGGACCTACAATGAGCAGTTCTTC. Its protein is CASSPPGQGTYNEQFF. Full variable domain (rest looked up from reference TRBV18 and TRBJ2-1): NAGVMQNPRHLVRRRGQEARLRCSPMKGHSHVYWYRQLPEEGLKFMVYLQKENIIDESGMPKERFSAEFPKEGPSILRIQQVVRGDSAAYFCASSPPGQGTYNEQFFGPGTRLTVL.

In this sample, this clonotype turned up a few times. This rearrangement joins TRBV6-2 or TRBV6-3 to TRBJ1-1; TRBD1 might be the D (5 bases). Deletions cut 0 bases from V and 4 bases from J, with 12 bases between. CDR3 length equals 15 residues. Germline CDR1 and CDR2: MNHEY and SVGEGT. The CDR3 nucleotides are TGTGCCAGCAGTTACTCGCACGGGGGAAGCACTGAAGCTTTCTTT. Protein product: CASSYSHGGSTEAFF.